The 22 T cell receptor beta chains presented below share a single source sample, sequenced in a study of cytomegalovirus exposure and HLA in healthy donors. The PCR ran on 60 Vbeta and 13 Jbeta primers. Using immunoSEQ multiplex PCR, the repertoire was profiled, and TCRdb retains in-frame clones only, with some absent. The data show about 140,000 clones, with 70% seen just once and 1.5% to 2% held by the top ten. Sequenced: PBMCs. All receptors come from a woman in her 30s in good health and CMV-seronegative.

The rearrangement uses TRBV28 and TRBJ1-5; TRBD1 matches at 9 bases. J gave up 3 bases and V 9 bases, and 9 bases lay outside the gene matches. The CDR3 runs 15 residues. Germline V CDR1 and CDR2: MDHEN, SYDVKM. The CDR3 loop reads CASRYRDRVNQPQHF. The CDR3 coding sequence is TGTGCCAGTAGATATCGGGACAGGGTCAATCAGCCCCAGCATTTT.

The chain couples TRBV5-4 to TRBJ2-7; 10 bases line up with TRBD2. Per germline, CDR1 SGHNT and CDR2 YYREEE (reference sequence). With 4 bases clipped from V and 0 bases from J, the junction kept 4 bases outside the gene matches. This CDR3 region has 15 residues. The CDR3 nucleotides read TGTGCCAGCAGCCAAAGCGGGAGGGCCTCCTACGAGCAGTACTTC. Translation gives CASSQSGRASYEQYF.

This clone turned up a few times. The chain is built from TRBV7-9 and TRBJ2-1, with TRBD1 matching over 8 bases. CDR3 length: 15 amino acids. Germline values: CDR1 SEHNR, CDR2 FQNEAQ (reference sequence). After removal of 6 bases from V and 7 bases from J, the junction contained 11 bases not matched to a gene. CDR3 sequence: CASRLPRTGRNEQFF. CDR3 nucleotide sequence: TGTGCCAGCAGACTACCGAGGACAGGGCGGAATGAGCAGTTCTTC.

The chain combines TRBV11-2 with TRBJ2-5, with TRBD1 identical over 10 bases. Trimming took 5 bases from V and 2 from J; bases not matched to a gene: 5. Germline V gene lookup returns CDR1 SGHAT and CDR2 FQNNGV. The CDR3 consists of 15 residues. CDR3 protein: CASSHRDRGQETQYF. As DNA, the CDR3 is TGTGCCAGCAGCCATAGGGACAGGGGTCAAGAGACCCAGTACTTC.

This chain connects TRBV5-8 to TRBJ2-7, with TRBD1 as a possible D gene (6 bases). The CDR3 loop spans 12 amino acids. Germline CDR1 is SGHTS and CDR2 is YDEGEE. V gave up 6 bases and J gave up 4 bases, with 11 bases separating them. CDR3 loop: CASTTTGYEQYV. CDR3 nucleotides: TGTGCCAGCACCACCACAGGGTACGAGCAGTACGTC.

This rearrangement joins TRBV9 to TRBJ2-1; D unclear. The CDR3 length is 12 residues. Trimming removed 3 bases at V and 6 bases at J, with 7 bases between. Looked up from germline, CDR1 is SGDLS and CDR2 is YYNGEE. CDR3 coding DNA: TGTGCCAGCAGCGCCACTTCCAATGAGCAGTTCTTC. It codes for CASSATSNEQFF.

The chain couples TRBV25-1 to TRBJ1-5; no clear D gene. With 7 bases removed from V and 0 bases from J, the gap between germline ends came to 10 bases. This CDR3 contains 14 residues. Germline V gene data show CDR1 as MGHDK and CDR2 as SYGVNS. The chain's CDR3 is CASTPSNSNQPQHF. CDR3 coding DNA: TGTGCCAGCACCCCGAGTAATAGCAATCAGCCCCAGCATTTT. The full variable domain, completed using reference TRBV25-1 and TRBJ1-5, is EADIYQTPRYLVIGTGKKITLECSQTMGHDKMYWYQQDPGMELHLIHYSYGVNSTEKGDLSSESTVSRIRTEHFPLTLESARPSHTSQYLCASTPSNSNQPQHFGDGTRLSIL.

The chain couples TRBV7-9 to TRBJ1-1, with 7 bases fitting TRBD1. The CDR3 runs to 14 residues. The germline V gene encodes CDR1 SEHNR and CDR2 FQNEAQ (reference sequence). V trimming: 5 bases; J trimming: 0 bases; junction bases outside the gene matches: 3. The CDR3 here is CASSPTGLNTEAFF. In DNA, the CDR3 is TGTGCCAGCAGCCCGACAGGGCTGAACACTGAAGCTTTCTTT.

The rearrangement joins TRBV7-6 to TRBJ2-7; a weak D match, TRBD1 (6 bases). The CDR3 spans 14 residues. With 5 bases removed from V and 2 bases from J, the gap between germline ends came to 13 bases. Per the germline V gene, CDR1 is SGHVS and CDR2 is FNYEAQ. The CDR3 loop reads CASSKRTATYEQYV. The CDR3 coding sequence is TGTGCCAGCAGCAAACGGACAGCAACCTACGAGCAGTACGTC.

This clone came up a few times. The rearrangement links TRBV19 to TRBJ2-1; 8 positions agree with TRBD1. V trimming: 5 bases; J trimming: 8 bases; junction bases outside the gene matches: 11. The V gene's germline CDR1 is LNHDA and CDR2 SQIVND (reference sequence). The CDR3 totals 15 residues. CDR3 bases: TGTGCCAGTAGTTACCGGGACAGGCCCGGATATGAGCAGTTCTTC. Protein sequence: CASSYRDRPGYEQFF. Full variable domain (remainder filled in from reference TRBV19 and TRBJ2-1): DGGITQSPKYLFRKEGQNVTLSCEQNLNHDAMYWYRQDPGQGLRLIYYSQIVNDFQKGDIAEGYSVSREKKESFPLTVTSAQKNPTAFYLCASSYRDRPGYEQFFGPGTRLTVL.

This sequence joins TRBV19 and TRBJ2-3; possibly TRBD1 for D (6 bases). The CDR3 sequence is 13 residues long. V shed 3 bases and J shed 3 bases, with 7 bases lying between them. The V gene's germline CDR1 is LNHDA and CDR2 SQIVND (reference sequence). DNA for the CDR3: TGTGCCAGTAGTATGCAGGGGACAGATACGCAGTATTTT. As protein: CASSMQGTDTQYF.

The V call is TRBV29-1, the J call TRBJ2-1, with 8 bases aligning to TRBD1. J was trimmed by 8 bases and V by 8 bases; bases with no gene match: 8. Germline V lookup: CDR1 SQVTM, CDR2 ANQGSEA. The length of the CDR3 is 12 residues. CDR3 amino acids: CSWTGRGDEQFF. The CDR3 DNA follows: TGCAGCTGGACAGGGAGAGGCGATGAGCAGTTCTTC.

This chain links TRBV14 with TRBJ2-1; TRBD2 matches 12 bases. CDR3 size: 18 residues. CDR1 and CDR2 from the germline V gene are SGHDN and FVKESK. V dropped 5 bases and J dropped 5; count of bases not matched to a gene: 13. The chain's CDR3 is CASSTLAGGGGNHNEQFF. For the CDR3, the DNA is TGTGCCAGCAGCACCCTAGCGGGAGGGGGGGGTAACCACAATGAGCAGTTCTTC. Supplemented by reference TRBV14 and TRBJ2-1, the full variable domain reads EAGVTQFPSHSVIEKGQTVTLRCDPISGHDNLYWYRRVMGKEIKFLLHFVKESKQDESGMPNNRFLAERTGGTYSTLKVQPAELEDSGVYFCASSTLAGGGGNHNEQFFGPGTRLTVL.

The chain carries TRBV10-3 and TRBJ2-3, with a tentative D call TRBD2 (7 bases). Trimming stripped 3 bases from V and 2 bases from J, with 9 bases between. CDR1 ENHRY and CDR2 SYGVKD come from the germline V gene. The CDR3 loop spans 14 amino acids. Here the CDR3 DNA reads TGTGCCATCAGTGATGCGGGGGCCACAGATACGCAGTATTTT. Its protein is CAISDAGATDTQYF.

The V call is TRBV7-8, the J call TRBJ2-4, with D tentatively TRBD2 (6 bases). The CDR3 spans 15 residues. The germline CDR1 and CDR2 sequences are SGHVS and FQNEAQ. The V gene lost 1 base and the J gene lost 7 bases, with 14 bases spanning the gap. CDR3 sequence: CASSLGMAGMNIQYF. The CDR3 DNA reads TGTGCCAGCAGCTTAGGGATGGCGGGGATGAACATTCAGTACTTC.

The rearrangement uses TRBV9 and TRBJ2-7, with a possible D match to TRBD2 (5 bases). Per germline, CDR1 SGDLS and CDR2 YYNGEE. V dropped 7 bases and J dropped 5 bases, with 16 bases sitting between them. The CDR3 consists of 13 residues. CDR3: CASGSGIFDEQYF. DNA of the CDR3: TGTGCCAGCGGATCCGGGATTTTTGACGAGCAGTACTTC. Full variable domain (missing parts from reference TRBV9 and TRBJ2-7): DSGVTQTPKHLITATGQRVTLRCSPRSGDLSVYWYQQSLDQGLQFLIQYYNGEERAKGNILERFSAQQFPDLHSELNLSSLELGDSALYFCASGSGIFDEQYFGPGTRLTVT.

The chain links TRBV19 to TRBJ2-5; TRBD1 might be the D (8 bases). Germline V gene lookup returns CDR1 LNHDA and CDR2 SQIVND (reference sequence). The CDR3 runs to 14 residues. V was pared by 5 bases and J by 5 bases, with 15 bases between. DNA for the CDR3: TGTGCCAGTAGTGTACAGGGGGGGAAGGAGACCCAGTACTTC. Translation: CASSVQGGKETQYF.

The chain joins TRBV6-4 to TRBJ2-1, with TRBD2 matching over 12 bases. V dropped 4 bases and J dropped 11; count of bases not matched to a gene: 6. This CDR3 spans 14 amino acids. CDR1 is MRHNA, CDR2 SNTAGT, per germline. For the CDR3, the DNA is TGTGCCAGCAGTGGGACTAGCGGGATCCGTAAGCAGTTCTTC. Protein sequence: CASSGTSGIRKQFF.

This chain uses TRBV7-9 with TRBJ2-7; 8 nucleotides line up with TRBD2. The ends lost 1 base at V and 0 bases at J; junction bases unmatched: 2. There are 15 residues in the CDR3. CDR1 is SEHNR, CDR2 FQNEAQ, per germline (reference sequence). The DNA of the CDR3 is TGTGCCAGCAGCTTAGTAGGGACTAGCTCCTACGAGCAGTACTTC. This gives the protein CASSLVGTSSYEQYF.

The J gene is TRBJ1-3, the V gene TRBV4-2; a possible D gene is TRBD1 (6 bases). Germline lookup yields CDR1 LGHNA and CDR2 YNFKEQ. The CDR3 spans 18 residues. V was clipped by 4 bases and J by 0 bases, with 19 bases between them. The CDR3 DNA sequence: TGTGCCAGCAGCCCGACGGCGGCCGGACAGAGCTCTGGAAACACCATATATTTT. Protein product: CASSPTAAGQSSGNTIYF.

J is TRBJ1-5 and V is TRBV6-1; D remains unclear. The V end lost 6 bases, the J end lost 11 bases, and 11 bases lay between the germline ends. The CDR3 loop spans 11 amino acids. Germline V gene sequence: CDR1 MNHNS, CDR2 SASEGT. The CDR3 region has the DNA TGTGCCAGCAGACTCAATTGGTCCCAGCATTTT. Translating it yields CASRLNWSQHF.

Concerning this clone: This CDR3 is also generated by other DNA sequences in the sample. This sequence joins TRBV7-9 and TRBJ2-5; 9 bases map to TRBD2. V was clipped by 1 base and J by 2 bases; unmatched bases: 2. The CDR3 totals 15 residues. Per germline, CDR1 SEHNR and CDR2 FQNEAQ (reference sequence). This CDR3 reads CASSLGLAEQETQYF. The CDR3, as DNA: TGTGCCAGCAGCTTAGGACTAGCGGAACAAGAGACCCAGTACTTC.